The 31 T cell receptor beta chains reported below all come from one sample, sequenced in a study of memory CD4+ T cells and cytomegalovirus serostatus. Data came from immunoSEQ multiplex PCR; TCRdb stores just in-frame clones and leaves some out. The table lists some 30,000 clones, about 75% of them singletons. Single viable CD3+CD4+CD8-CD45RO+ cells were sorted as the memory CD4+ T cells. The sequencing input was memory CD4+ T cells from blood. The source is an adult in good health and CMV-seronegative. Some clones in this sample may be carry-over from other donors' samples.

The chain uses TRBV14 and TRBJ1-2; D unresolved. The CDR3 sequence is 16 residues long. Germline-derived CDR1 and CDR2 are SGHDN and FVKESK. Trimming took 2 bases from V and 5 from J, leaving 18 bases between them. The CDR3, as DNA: TGTGCCAGCAGCCAATATCAAACCGGACGGTTATATGGCTACACCTTC. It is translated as CASSQYQTGRLYGYTF.

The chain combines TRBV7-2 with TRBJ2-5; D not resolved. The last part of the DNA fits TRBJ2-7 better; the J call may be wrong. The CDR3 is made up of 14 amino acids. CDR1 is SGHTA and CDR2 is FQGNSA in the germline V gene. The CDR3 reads CASSSRLLTYEQYF. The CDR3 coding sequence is TGTGCCAGCAGCTCCCGGCTCCTCACCTACGAGCAGTACTTC.

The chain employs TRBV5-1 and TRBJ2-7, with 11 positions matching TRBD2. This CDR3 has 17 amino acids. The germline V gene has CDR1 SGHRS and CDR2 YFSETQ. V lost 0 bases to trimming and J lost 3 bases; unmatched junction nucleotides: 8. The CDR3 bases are TGCGCCAGCAGCTTGGTGGCTAGCGGGGGGTACGGCTACGAGCAGTACTTC. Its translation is CASSLVASGGYGYEQYF.

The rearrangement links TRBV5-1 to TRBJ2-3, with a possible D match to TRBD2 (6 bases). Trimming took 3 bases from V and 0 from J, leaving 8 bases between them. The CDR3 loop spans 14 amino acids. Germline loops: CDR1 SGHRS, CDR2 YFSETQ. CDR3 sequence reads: CASSSGTSTDTQYF. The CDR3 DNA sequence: TGCGCCAGCAGCTCCGGGACTAGCACAGATACGCAGTATTTT.

In DNA, the CDR3 is TGCGCCAGCAGCCAAGATAGAGGTCGAGCGGGGGAACGCACAGATACGCAGTATTTT. Its protein product is CASSQDRGRAGERTDTQYF. The rearrangement uses TRBV4-3 and TRBJ2-3; the match to TRBD2 covers 8 bases. Germline V lookup: CDR1 LGHNA, CDR2 YSLEER. Unmatched junction bases numbered 12, after V lost 0 bases and J lost 1 base. The CDR3 totals 19 residues.

CDR3: CASSPGGATRSEQYF. In nucleotides, the CDR3 is TGTGCCAGCAGCCCGGGGGGGGCCACGCGCTCCGAGCAGTACTTC. V is TRBV4-2 and J is TRBJ2-7; 8 nucleotides match TRBD2. CDR1 is LGHNA and CDR2 is YNFKEQ in the germline V gene. Trimming removed 4 bases from V and 6 bases from J; junction bases left unmatched: 11. The CDR3 loop spans 15 amino acids.

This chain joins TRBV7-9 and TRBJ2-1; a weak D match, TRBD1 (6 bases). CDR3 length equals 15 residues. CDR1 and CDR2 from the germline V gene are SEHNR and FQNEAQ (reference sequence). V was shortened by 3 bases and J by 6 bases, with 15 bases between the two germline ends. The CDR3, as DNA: TGTGCCAGCAGCTTGTACAGGGCAAAGGGCAATGAGCAGTTCTTC. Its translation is CASSLYRAKGNEQFF.

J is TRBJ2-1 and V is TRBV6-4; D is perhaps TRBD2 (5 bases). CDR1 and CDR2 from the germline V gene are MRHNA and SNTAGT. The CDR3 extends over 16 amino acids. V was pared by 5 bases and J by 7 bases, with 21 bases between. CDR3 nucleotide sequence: TGTGCCAGCAGTCCTCATAAAAACGAGGGTCATAATGAGCAGTTCTTC. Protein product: CASSPHKNEGHNEQFF.

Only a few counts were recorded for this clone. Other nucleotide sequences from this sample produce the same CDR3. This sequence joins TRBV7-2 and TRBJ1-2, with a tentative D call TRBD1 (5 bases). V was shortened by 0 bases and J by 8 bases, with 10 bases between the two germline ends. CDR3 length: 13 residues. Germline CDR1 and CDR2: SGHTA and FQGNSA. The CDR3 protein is CASSLAQGNGYTF. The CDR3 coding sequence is TGTGCCAGCAGCTTAGCTCAGGGTAACGGCTACACCTTC.

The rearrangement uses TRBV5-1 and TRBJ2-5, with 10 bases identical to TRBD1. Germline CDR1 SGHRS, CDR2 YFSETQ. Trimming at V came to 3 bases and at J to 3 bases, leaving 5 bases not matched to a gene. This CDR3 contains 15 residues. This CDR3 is CASSSTGTGEETQYF. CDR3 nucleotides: TGCGCCAGCAGCTCCACCGGGACAGGGGAAGAGACCCAGTACTTC.

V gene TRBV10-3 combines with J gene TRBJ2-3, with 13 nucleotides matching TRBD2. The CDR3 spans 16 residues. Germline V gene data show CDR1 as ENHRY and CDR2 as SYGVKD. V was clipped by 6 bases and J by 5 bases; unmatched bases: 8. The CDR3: CAISVLAGGPGDTQYF. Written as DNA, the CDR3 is TGTGCCATCAGCGTACTAGCGGGGGGGCCGGGAGATACGCAGTATTTT.

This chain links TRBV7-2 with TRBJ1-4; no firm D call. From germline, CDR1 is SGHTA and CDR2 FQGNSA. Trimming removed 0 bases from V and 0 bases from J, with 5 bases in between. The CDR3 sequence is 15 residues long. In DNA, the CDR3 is TGTGCCAGCAGCTTAGCAGGGTCAACTAATGAAAAACTGTTTTTT. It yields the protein CASSLAGSTNEKLFF.

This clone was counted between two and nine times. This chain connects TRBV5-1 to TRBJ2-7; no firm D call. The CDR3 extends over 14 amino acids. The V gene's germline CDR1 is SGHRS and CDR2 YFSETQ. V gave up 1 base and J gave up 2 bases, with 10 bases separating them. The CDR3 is CASSLTTYTYEQYF. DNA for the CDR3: TGCGCCAGCAGCTTGACGACATACACCTACGAGCAGTACTTC.

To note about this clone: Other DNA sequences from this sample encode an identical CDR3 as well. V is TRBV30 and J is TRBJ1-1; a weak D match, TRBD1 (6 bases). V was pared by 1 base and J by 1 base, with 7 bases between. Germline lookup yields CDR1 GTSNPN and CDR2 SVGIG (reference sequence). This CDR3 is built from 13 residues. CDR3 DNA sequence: TGTGCCTGGAGTGCGACAGGGAACACTGAAGCTTTCTTT. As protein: CAWSATGNTEAFF.

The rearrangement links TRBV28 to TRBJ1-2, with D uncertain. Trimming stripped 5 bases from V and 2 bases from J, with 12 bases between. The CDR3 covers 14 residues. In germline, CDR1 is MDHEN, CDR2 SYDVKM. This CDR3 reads CASSGNSGNYGYTF. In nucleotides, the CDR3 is TGTGCCAGCAGTGGTAATAGTGGGAACTATGGCTACACCTTC.

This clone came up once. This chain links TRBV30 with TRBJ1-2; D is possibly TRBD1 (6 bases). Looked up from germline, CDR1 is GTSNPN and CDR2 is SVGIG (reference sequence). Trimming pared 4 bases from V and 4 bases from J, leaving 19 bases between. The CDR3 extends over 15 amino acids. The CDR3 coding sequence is TGTGCCTGGAACCCGCTCAGGGGAGGTGGCTATGGCTACACCTTC. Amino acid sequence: CAWNPLRGGGYGYTF.

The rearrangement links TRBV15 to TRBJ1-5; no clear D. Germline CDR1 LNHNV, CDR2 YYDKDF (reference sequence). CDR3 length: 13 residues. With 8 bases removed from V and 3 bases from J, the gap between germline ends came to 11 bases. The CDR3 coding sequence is TGTGCCACCGTAGAACAGCCCAATCAGCCCCAGCATTTT. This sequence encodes CATVEQPNQPQHF.

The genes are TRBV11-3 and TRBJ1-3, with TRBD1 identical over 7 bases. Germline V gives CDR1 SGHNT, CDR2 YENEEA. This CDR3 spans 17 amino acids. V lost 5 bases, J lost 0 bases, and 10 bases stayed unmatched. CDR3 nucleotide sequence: TGTGCCAGCAGCCCCCGGACAGGCCGCACCTCTGGAAACACCATATATTTT. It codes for CASSPRTGRTSGNTIYF.

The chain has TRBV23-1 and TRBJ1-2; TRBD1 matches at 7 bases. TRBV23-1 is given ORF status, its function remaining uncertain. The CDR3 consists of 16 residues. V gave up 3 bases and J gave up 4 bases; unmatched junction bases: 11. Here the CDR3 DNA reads TGCGCCAGCAGTCAGAGATCCGGGACAGATCCCTATGGCTACACCTTC. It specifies CASSQRSGTDPYGYTF.

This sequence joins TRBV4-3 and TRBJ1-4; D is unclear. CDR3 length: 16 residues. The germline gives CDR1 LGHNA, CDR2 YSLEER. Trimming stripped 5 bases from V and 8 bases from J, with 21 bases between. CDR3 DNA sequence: TGCGCCAGCAGCAGAGGGCTCCCCCCCCAGCAAGAAAAACTGTTTTTT. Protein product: CASSRGLPPQQEKLFF.

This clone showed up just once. The CDR3 DNA follows: TGTGCCAGCAGCTTGGGTTCGAACACCGGGGAGCTGTTTTTT. Amino acid sequence: CASSLGSNTGELFF. J is TRBJ2-2 and V is TRBV7-9; D is ambiguous. This CDR3 has 14 amino acids. Trimming stripped 3 bases from V and 0 bases from J, with 5 bases between. Germline assignment: CDR1 SEHNR and CDR2 FQNEAQ (reference sequence).

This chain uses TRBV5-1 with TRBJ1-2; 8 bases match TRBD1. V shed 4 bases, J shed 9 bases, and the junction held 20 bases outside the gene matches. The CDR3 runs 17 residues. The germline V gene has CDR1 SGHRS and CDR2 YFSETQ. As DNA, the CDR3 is TGCGCCAGCAGCCCCGGACAGGGCTCTACCCAGCTGCAGAGCTACACCTTC. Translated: CASSPGQGSTQLQSYTF.

CDR3 sequence reads: CASSVKGDATEAFF. CDR3 coding DNA: TGTGCCAGCAGCGTCAAGGGGGATGCAACTGAAGCTTTCTTT. J is TRBJ1-1 and V is TRBV2; the D gene is possibly TRBD1 (6 bases). Germline assignment: CDR1 SNHLY and CDR2 FYNNEI. Trimming stripped 6 bases from V and 5 bases from J, with 16 bases between. CDR3 length: 14 residues.

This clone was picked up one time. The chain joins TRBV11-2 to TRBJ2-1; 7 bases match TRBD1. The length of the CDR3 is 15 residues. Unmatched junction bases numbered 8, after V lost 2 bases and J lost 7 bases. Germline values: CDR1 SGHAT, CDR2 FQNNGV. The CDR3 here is CASSLQGSGGNEQFF. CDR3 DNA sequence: TGTGCCAGCAGCTTACAGGGATCAGGGGGAAATGAGCAGTTCTTC.

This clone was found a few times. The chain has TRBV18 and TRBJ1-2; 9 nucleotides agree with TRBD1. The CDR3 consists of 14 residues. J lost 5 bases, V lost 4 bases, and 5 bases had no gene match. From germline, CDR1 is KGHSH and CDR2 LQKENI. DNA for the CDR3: TGTGCCAGCTCACGCGGGGACAGGGCGTATGGCTACACCTTC. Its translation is CASSRGDRAYGYTF.

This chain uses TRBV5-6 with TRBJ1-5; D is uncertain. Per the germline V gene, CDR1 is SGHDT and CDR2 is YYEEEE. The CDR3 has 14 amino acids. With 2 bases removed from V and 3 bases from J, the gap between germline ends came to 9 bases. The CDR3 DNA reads TGTGCCAGCAGCTTCGGTCAAAACAATCAGCCCCAGCATTTT. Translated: CASSFGQNNQPQHF.

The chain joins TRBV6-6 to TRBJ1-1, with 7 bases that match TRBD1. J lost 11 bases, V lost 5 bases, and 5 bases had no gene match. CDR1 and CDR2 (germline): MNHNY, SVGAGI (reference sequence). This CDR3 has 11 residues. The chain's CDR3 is CASSTDRVAFF. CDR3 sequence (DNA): TGTGCCAGCAGTACCGACAGGGTGGCTTTCTTT.

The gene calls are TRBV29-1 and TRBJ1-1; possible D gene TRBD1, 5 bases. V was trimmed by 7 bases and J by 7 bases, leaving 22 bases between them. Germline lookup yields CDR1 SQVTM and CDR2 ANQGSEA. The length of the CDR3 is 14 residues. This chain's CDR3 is CSALTAGSANEAFF. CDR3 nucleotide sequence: TGCAGCGCGTTAACAGCAGGGTCCGCTAATGAAGCTTTCTTT.

This chain's CDR3 is CASSLGSYNEQFF. Here the CDR3 DNA reads TGTGCCAGCAGTTTGGGTAGCTACAATGAGCAGTTCTTC. The chain has TRBV28 and TRBJ2-1, with D hard to call. V shed 3 bases and J shed 3 bases, with 6 bases lying between them. CDR3 length: 13 amino acids. Germline assignment: CDR1 MDHEN and CDR2 SYDVKM.

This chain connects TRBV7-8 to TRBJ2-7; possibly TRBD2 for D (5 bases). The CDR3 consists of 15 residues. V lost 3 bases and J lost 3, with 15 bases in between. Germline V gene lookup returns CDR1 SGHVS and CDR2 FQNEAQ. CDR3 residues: CASSFGTGRVYEQYF. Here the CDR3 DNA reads TGTGCCAGCAGCTTCGGTACCGGGCGGGTCTACGAGCAGTACTTC. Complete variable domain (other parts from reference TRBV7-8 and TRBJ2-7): GAGVSQSPRYKVAKRGQDVALRCDPISGHVSLFWYQQALGQGPEFLTYFQNEAQLDKSGLPSDRFFAERPEGSVSTLKIQRTQQEDSAVYLCASSFGTGRVYEQYFGPGTRLTVT.

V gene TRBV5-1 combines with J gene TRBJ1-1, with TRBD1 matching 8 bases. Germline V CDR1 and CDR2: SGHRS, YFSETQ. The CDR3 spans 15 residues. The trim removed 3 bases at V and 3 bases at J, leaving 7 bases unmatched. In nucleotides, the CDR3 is TGCGCCAGCAGCTGGGGTCTGGACAGGGACACTGAAGCTTTCTTT. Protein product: CASSWGLDRDTEAFF.